These 32 T cell receptor beta chains were all obtained from the same sample, sequenced in a study of CD4 and CD8 cells across lung adenocarcinoma regions (dated 2018 in TCRdb). The method was PCR. This sample was sequenced with a HiSeq X Ten. TCRdb reran the public reads through fastp at Q25 and MiXCR, keeping productive beta chains. Entries are consolidated by CDR3 protein sequence, retaining the most common genes and DNA. In this sample the table shows 24,000 or so distinct CDR3 sequences, under 65% of which occur a single time. The ten top clones hold over 20% of the sample. What was sequenced was CD4+ T cells from the center of a lung tumor. The cell subset or site label for this specimen denotes: tumor center region. Receptors originate from a male donor with lung adenocarcinoma. The CD4 and CD8 labels of this study may be unreliable.

This clonotype has at least ten counts. This rearrangement joins TRBV7-8 to TRBJ2-3; D gene ambiguous. The CDR3 spans 13 residues. The germline gives CDR1 SGHVS, CDR2 FQNEAQ. Trimming left V 5 bases short and J 4 bases short, with 10 bases between. The CDR3 sequence: CASSPPRADTQYF. CDR3 bases: TGTGCCAGCAGCCCCCCCCGTGCAGATACGCAGTATTTT.

This clonotype is classed as medium-sized. The V and J genes are TRBV6-1 and TRBJ2-4; 8 nucleotides agree with TRBD1. The V gene end was trimmed by 6 bases and the J gene end by 6 bases; junction bases not matched to a gene: 22. The germline gives CDR1 MNHNS, CDR2 SASEGT. CDR3 length equals 19 residues. In DNA, the CDR3 is TGTGCCAGCAGCAAGACACAATCCGGGACAGGTTTACTGCTAAACATTCAGTACTTC. This encodes CASSKTQSGTGLLLNIQYF.

Points on this clonotype: Mismatch with germline at one junction end may stem from a read error. The chain couples TRBV10-1 to TRBJ2-3; TRBD2 might be the D (7 bases). The CDR3 sequence is 16 residues long. Per the germline V gene, CDR1 is WNHNN and CDR2 is SYGVQD (reference sequence). In DNA form, the CDR3 reads TGCGCCAGCAGCCGACGGGGGAGGGGGACCAAAAACACGCAGTATTTC. This codes for CASSRRGRGTKNTQYF.

Regarding this clonotype: One end of the junction fails to match germline, which may point to a read error. The J gene is TRBJ2-4, the V gene TRBV27; no definite D call. Germline CDR1 is MNHEY and CDR2 is SMNVEV (reference sequence). The CDR3 contains 13 residues. CDR3 bases: TGTGCCAGGAGTTTGAAAGCCACAGACACTCAGTACTTC. This encodes CARSLKATDTQYF.

Only a few counts were recorded for this clonotype. Germline is not matched at one junction end, which may reflect a read error. The V gene is TRBV25-1, the J gene TRBJ2-4, with D perhaps matching TRBD1 or TRBD2 (5 bases each). There are 13 residues in the CDR3. Germline assignment: CDR1 MGHDK and CDR2 SYGVNS. This chain's CDR3 is CARGETAKNTQYF. For the CDR3, the DNA is TGTGCCAGGGGGGAGACAGCCAAAAACACTCAGTACTTT.

In its sample, this clonotype was seen a few times. The V gene is TRBV6-5, the J gene TRBJ2-7; 11 nucleotides align to TRBD1. In germline, CDR1 is MNHEY, CDR2 SVGAGI. V shed 5 bases and J 0 bases; nucleotides not matched to a gene: 6. CDR3 size: 16 residues. The CDR3 nucleotides read TGTGCCAGCAGTCACGGGACAGGGGGGAGCTCCTACGAGCAGTACTTC. Translating it yields CASSHGTGGSSYEQYF.

The CDR3 bases are TGCAGTGCTCCCGGGACAGAAAAAGAGACCCAGTACTTC. Translating it yields CSAPGTEKETQYF. This chain links TRBV20-1 with TRBJ2-5; the match to TRBD1 covers 7 bases. CDR1 is DFQATT, CDR2 SNEGSKA, per germline (reference sequence). V dropped 5 bases and J dropped 3; count of bases not matched to a gene: 6. This CDR3 comprises 13 residues.

This clonotype was observed once. Sequence at one end of the junction differs from germline and may be a read error. The chain uses TRBV11-3 and TRBJ2-3, with D unclear. Germline lookup yields CDR1 SGHNT and CDR2 YENEEA. The CDR3 sequence is 12 residues long. The chain's CDR3 is CARAVGPDTQYF. In nucleotides, the CDR3 is TGTGCCCGCGCCGTGGGCCCAGATACGCAGTACTTT.

This clonotype was picked up one time. At one boundary the junction diverges from the germline segment, which might be a read error. The CDR3 bases are TGTGCCAGCAGCCGGACGGGCGGGGGAGTCAAAGATACGCAGTATTTC. Translation gives CASSRTGGGVKDTQYF. The rearrangement joins TRBV27 to TRBJ2-3, with TRBD2 matching 7 bases. The V gene's germline CDR1 is MNHEY and CDR2 SMNVEV (reference sequence). The length of the CDR3 is 16 residues.

The gene calls are TRBV14 and TRBJ2-3; D may be TRBD2 (7 bases). Germline CDR1 reads SGHDN; CDR2 reads FVKESK. This CDR3 region has 15 residues. Trimming removed 1 base from V and 12 bases from J, with 20 bases in between. In DNA form, the CDR3 reads TGTGCCAGCAGCCAAGGGGGCGGGGGCACAGAGACCCAGTATTTT. Translating gives CASSQGGGGTETQYF.

This rearrangement joins TRBV10-3 to TRBJ2-3, with D perhaps matching TRBD2 (7 bases). The closer fit of TRBJ2-7 to the DNA end suggests the J call may be wrong. CDR3 length: 15 residues. Per the germline V gene, CDR1 is ENHRY and CDR2 is SYGVKD. In DNA form, the CDR3 reads TGTTCCGCGGGGCTTGGGGGCGGGGGCTCAGAGACGCAGTACTTC. This translates into CSAGLGGGGSETQYF.

The rearrangement joins TRBV6-1 to TRBJ2-3; D is uncertain. Trimming removed 0 bases at V and 5 bases at J, with 3 bases between. Germline CDR1 reads MNHNS; CDR2 reads SASEGT. This CDR3 spans 12 amino acids. CDR3 sequence reads: CASSEAKDTQYF. The CDR3, as DNA: TGTGCCAGCAGTGAAGCCAAAGATACGCAGTATTTT.

The V call is TRBV6-1, the J call TRBJ2-3, with D perhaps matching TRBD1 or TRBD2 (5 bases each). CDR3 length: 12 residues. Germline values: CDR1 MNHNS, CDR2 SASEGT. The chain's CDR3 is CVQAERGDTQYF. The DNA for the CDR3 is TGTGTCCAGGCTGAGAGGGGTGATACGCAGTATTTT.

This clonotype was seen a handful of times. The chain is built from TRBV6-5 and TRBJ2-2; tentative D call: TRBD2 (6 bases). Trimming removed 6 bases at V and 16 bases at J, with 27 bases between. The germline V gene has CDR1 MNHEY and CDR2 SVGAGI. The CDR3 loop spans 15 amino acids. The CDR3 sequence: CASRLQSGSTEAQFF. The CDR3, as DNA: TGTGCCAGCAGACTCCAGTCCGGGAGTACCGAGGCGCAGTTTTTT.

The chain links TRBV5-6 to TRBJ2-7; 10 positions match TRBD1. Germline values: CDR1 SGHDT, CDR2 YYEEEE. The CDR3 loop spans 15 amino acids. The J segment lost 11 bases and the V segment lost 4 bases, leaving 15 bases of the junction unmatched. CDR3 residues: CASSLYRDRGPGEYF. Written as DNA, the CDR3 is TGTGCCAGCAGCCTATACCGGGACAGGGGACCCGGTGAGTACTTC.

About this clonotype: One end of the junction does not line up with germline, which may come from a read error. The chain couples TRBV10-1 to TRBJ2-2, with TRBD1 identical over 7 bases. Germline-derived CDR1 and CDR2 are WNHNN and SYGVQD (reference sequence). The CDR3 loop spans 15 amino acids. Here the CDR3 reads CARSPLAEQTGALFF. CDR3 nucleotide sequence: TGCGCCCGCAGTCCTCTGGCGGAGCAAACAGGGGCGCTGTTTTTT.

The chain uses TRBV6-5 and TRBJ2-3; maybe TRBD2 (6 bases). Per the germline V gene, CDR1 is MNHEY and CDR2 is SVGAGI. The V gene lost 8 bases and the J gene lost 10 bases, with 28 bases spanning the gap. The CDR3 totals 16 residues. The CDR3 bases are TGTGCCAGCTGCTACATACAGACTAGTCGCGTTATTGCGCAGTATTTT. Translated, it gives CASCYIQTSRVIAQYF.

The V call is TRBV10-1, the J call TRBJ2-1; no clear D gene. Trimming stripped 3 bases from V and 15 bases from J, with 15 bases between. The CDR3 consists of 12 residues. Per germline, CDR1 WNHNN and CDR2 SYGVQD (reference sequence). The CDR3 DNA sequence: TGCGCCAGCAGTGACGGTAAACCAAACCTGTTCTTC. Protein sequence: CASSDGKPNLFF.

Turning to this clonotype: The junction departs from germline at one end; a sequencing error may be responsible. The chain employs TRBV6-1 and TRBJ2-1; D may be TRBD2 (6 bases). Germline CDR1 and CDR2: MNHNS and SASEGT. The CDR3 spans 13 residues. Here the CDR3 reads CASSGASPGEQFF. The CDR3 bases are TGTGCCAGCAGTGGGGCTAGCCCGGGGGAGCAGTTCTTT.

The gene calls are TRBV27 and TRBJ2-2, with TRBD2 as a possible D gene (5 bases). The J call is in doubt because the DNA end fits TRBJ2-3 better. This CDR3 has 16 amino acids. The germline gives CDR1 MNHEY, CDR2 SMNVEV (reference sequence). CDR3 in amino acids: CASNSFRAVSTGEQYF. Written as DNA, the CDR3 is TGTGCCAGCAATAGTTTCCGGGCTGTGAGCACCGGGGAGCAGTATTTT.

Notes on this clonotype: At one end, the junction sequence differs from germline, possibly due to a read error. The chain carries TRBV6-1 and TRBJ2-3; D gene unclear. This CDR3 contains 14 residues. Germline assignment: CDR1 MNHNS and CDR2 SASEGT. The CDR3 loop is CARRGSRDQETQYF. In nucleotides, the CDR3 is TGTGCGAGGCGTGGGTCCCGTGATCAAGAGACCCAGTATTTC.

The chain has TRBV6-1 and TRBJ2-5, with a possible D match to TRBD2 (5 bases). The end of the DNA fits TRBJ2-3 better, so the J call may be wrong. There are 14 residues in the CDR3. Germline CDR1 and CDR2: MNHNS and SASEGT. As DNA, the CDR3 is TGTGCGGGCATTGAGGGCGGAGGCAAAGAGACCCAGTATTTT. Amino acid sequence: CAGIEGGGKETQYF.

As for this clonotype: An end of the junction does not agree with germline; a read error may underlie this. V usage is TRBV27 and J usage is TRBJ2-5, with D perhaps assigned TRBD1 or TRBD2 (5 bases each). Germline V gene lookup returns CDR1 MNHEY and CDR2 SMNVEV (reference sequence). This CDR3 comprises 17 residues. For the CDR3, the DNA is TGTGCCAGCAGTGCGGGCCGCGTGGCCTGTGAGACAGATACCCAGTATTTC. It yields the protein CASSAGRVACETDTQYF.

The V and J genes are TRBV15 and TRBJ2-1; perhaps D is TRBD1 or TRBD2 (5 bases each). CDR3 size: 16 residues. Germline lookup yields CDR1 LNHNV and CDR2 YYDKDF (reference sequence). V dropped 0 bases and J dropped 2 bases, with 11 bases sitting between them. The CDR3 region is CATSREGEGTYNEQFF. DNA for the CDR3: TGTGCCACCAGCAGAGAAGGCGAGGGGACCTACAATGAGCAGTTCTTC. Variable domain in full (rest from reference TRBV15 and TRBJ2-1): DAMVIQNPRYQVTQFGKPVTLSCSQTLNHNVMYWYQQKSSQAPKLLFHYYDKDFNNEADTPDNFQSRRPNTSFCFLDIRSPGLGDTAMYLCATSREGEGTYNEQFFGPGTRLTVL.

This clonotype was counted between two and nine times. The chain is built from TRBV6-1 and TRBJ2-3; the D gene is possibly TRBD2 (6 bases). This CDR3 region has 15 residues. Germline V CDR1 and CDR2: MNHNS, SASEGT. The V and J ends lost 9 bases and 9 bases respectively, with 25 bases between them. In DNA, the CDR3 is TGTGCCAGGGGACTCCAGGCCGGGATTACCGGGACGCAGTATTTT. This codes for CARGLQAGITGTQYF.

The rearrangement uses TRBV6-1 and TRBJ2-4; a possible D gene is TRBD2 (7 bases). Germline CDR1 is MNHNS and CDR2 is SASEGT. Trimming removed 2 bases at V and 12 bases at J, with 32 bases between. The CDR3 runs 19 residues. CDR3 loop: CASSEFGGRGGLAKETQYF. The CDR3 DNA reads TGTGCCAGCAGTGAATTCGGGGGGAGGGGGGGCTTAGCCAAAGAGACTCAGTACTTC.

For this clonotype: The junction and the germline gene differ at one end; a read error may be behind it. The V gene is TRBV28, the J gene TRBJ2-5, with D possibly being TRBD2 (7 bases). The CDR3 loop spans 17 amino acids. From germline, CDR1 is MDHEN and CDR2 SYDVKM. The CDR3 DNA reads as TGTGCCAGCAGTGCGGGGAACGGGGGGCGTACCCAAGATACCCAGTACTTC. Amino acid sequence: CASSAGNGGRTQDTQYF.

The chain couples TRBV10-3 to TRBJ2-2; D might be TRBD2 (5 bases). TRBJ2-3 explains the end of the DNA better; the J call may be wrong. The CDR3 extends over 15 amino acids. Germline-derived CDR1 and CDR2 are ENHRY and SYGVKD. The CDR3 DNA follows: TGTGCCACCTCGCTCCGGGCTGTGAGCACCGGGGCGCAGTATTTT. This encodes CATSLRAVSTGAQYF.

This clonotype has only a few counts. The chain combines TRBV3-1 with TRBJ2-3; 8 nucleotides align to TRBD1. The germline V gene has CDR1 LGHDT and CDR2 YNNKEL (reference sequence). With V trimmed by 3 bases and J by 6 bases, 11 bases remained unmatched. This CDR3 spans 16 amino acids. The CDR3 nucleotides read TGTGCCAGCAGCCACCTTATTAAGGGGGACAGGGATACGCAGTATTTT. Its translation: CASSHLIKGDRDTQYF.

The chain recombines TRBV6-1 with TRBJ1-1; TRBD1 agrees at 8 bases. This CDR3 is 12 amino acids long. Germline CDR1 and CDR2: MNHNS and SASEGT. Trimming at V came to 9 bases and at J to 3 bases, leaving 3 bases not matched to a gene. The CDR3 here is CASNRGDTEAFF. CDR3 sequence (DNA): TGTGCCAGTAACAGGGGGGACACTGAAGCTTTCTTT.

This clonotype occurred many times. The chain joins TRBV27 to TRBJ2-3; no definite D call. V was cut by 0 bases and J by 1 base, with 11 bases left in between. The CDR3 extends over 16 amino acids. The germline CDR1 and CDR2 sequences are MNHEY and SMNVEV (reference sequence). As DNA, the CDR3 is TGTGCCAGCAGTTTATCCGACCTGGGCCGCACAGATACGCAGTATTTT. Its protein is CASSLSDLGRTDTQYF.

The chain links TRBV5-1 to TRBJ2-1, with 10 positions matching TRBD2. From germline, CDR1 is SGHRS and CDR2 YFSETQ. V was clipped by 5 bases and J by 0 bases; unmatched bases: 11. The CDR3 extends over 18 amino acids. The CDR3 loop reads CASSLGLAVFSSYNEQFF. CDR3 sequence (DNA): TGCGCCAGCAGTCTAGGACTAGCGGTTTTCTCCTCCTACAATGAGCAGTTCTTC.